These T cell receptor beta chains were read from a single sample in a study of T cells in Graves' hyperthyroidism and ophthalmopathy. TCRdb processed the multiplex PCR reads anew with MiXCR; each CDR3 protein has one entry. Altogether about 700,000 distinct CDR3 sequences are present, roughly 45% being singletons, with the ten largest covering under 8%. Sequenced material: peripheral blood or thyroid tissue (not recorded which). These receptors all stem from an adult man with Graves' disease, either hyperthyroidism or ophthalmopathy (not recorded which). The CDR3 runs from the conserved cysteine through the conserved F or W. The D gene is left open where the match is weak. Clone sizes are given selectively: once, few, many, or a class where the clone is expanded.

D gene: TRBD1; clone size: few; J gene: TRBJ2-7; V gene: TRBV11-1; CDR3 protein: CASSTWDRSYEQYF; CDR3 DNA: TGTGCCAGCAGTACCTGGGACAGATCCTACGAGCAGTACTTC
D gene: TRBD1; clone size: -; J gene: TRBJ2-5; V gene: TRBV2; CDR3 protein: CASSSIDRGLRETQYF; CDR3 DNA: TGTGCCAGCAGTTCTATTGACAGGGGATTGAGGGAGACCCAGTACTTC
D gene: TRBD1; clone size: -; J gene: TRBJ2-7; V gene: TRBV7-9; CDR3 protein: CASRRSTGDPEQYF; CDR3 DNA: TGTGCCAGCAGGCGATCGACAGGGGACCCCGAGCAGTACTTC
D gene: -; clone size: -; J gene: TRBJ2-7; V gene: TRBV6-5; CDR3 protein: CASSRRDMSYEQYF; CDR3 DNA: TGTGCCAGCAGTCGAAGGGACATGTCCTACGAGCAGTACTTC
D gene: -; clone size: -; J gene: TRBJ1-2; V gene: TRBV25-1; CDR3 protein: CASSDPRARNYDYTF; CDR3 DNA: TGTGCCAGCAGTGACCCTAGGGCGCGTAACTATGACTACACCTTC
D gene: TRBD2; clone size: -; J gene: TRBJ2-3; V gene: TRBV24-1; CDR3 protein: CATSDVTSGGTDTQYF; CDR3 DNA: TGTGCCACCAGTGATGTGACGTCGGGAGGGACAGATACGCAGTATTTT
D gene: -; clone size: -; J gene: TRBJ1-5; V gene: TRBV28; CDR3 protein: CASSLWERPQHF; CDR3 DNA: TGTGCCAGCAGTTTATGGGAAAGGCCCCAGCATTTT
D gene: -; clone size: -; J gene: TRBJ1-2; V gene: TRBV7-2; CDR3 protein: CASSFGGLGGGYTF; CDR3 DNA: TGTGCCAGCAGTTTCGGAGGTTTAGGAGGTGGCTACACCTTC
D gene: -; clone size: -; J gene: TRBJ1-5; V gene: TRBV7-9; CDR3 protein: CAGSTDSEKNQPQHF; CDR3 DNA: TGTGCCGGCAGCACAGACAGTGAGAAAAATCAGCCCCAGCATTTT
D gene: -; clone size: many; J gene: TRBJ1-2; V gene: TRBV2; CDR3 protein: CASSERINYGYTF; CDR3 DNA: TGTGCCAGCAGTGAACGGATTAACTATGGCTACACCTTC
D gene: TRBD1; clone size: -; J gene: TRBJ1-2; V gene: TRBV5-1; CDR3 protein: CASSSSARQGASGYTF; CDR3 DNA: TGCGCCAGCAGCTCCTCGGCGAGACAGGGGGCCTCAGGCTACACCTTC
D gene: TRBD1; clone size: -; J gene: TRBJ1-1; V gene: TRBV5-4; CDR3 protein: CASSLGQGIQSEAFF; CDR3 DNA: TGTGCCAGCAGCTTGGGACAGGGGATCCAATCTGAAGCTTTCTTT
D gene: -; clone size: -; J gene: TRBJ2-7; V gene: TRBV29-1; CDR3 protein: CSGGAGSSYEQYF; CDR3 DNA: TGCAGCGGGGGGGCAGGGAGCTCCTACGAGCAGTACTTC
D gene: -; clone size: -; J gene: TRBJ2-7; V gene: TRBV20-1; CDR3 protein: CSARLAVSSYEQYF; CDR3 DNA: TGCAGTGCTAGATTAGCGGTTAGCTCCTACGAGCAGTACTTC
D gene: -; clone size: many; J gene: TRBJ1-3; V gene: TRBV7-9; CDR3 protein: CASSFFQGRLDTIYF; CDR3 DNA: TGTGCCAGCAGCTTCTTTCAGGGCCGGTTGGACACCATATATTTT
D gene: -; clone size: -; J gene: TRBJ2-5; V gene: TRBV20-1; CDR3 protein: CSASQQGAETQYF; CDR3 DNA: TGCAGTGCTTCCCAACAGGGCGCTGAGACCCAGTACTTC
D gene: TRBD2; clone size: many; J gene: TRBJ2-5; V gene: TRBV7-2; CDR3 protein: CASSSQTSRRETQYF; CDR3 DNA: TGTGCCAGCAGCTCACAGACTAGCCGGAGAGAGACCCAGTACTTC
D gene: TRBD1; clone size: -; J gene: TRBJ1-1; V gene: TRBV12-3/TRBV12-4; CDR3 protein: CASSLDRGQVYTEAFF; CDR3 DNA: TGTGCCAGCAGCCTTGACAGGGGGCAAGTTTACACTGAAGCTTTCTTT
D gene: -; clone size: few; J gene: TRBJ1-1; V gene: TRBV2; CDR3 protein: CASSEYSPVDTEAFF; CDR3 DNA: TGTGCCAGCAGTGAATATAGCCCCGTGGACACTGAAGCTTTCTTT
D gene: -; clone size: -; J gene: TRBJ2-7; V gene: TRBV7-6; CDR3 protein: CASSQDLGQPPYEQYF; CDR3 DNA: TGCGCCAGCAGCCAAGATTTAGGACAGCCCCCCTACGAGCAGTACTTC
D gene: TRBD1; clone size: many; J gene: TRBJ2-5; V gene: TRBV6-5; CDR3 protein: CASSWTGGETQYF; CDR3 DNA: TGTGCCAGCAGCTGGACAGGGGGAGAGACCCAGTACTTC
D gene: TRBD1; clone size: -; J gene: TRBJ2-7; V gene: TRBV2; CDR3 protein: CASSPGQGYHEQYF; CDR3 DNA: TGTGCCAGCAGTCCGGGACAGGGGTACCACGAGCAGTACTTC
D gene: TRBD1; clone size: many; J gene: TRBJ1-2; V gene: TRBV24-1; CDR3 protein: CATSDSTGTGSGYTF; CDR3 DNA: TGTGCCACCAGTGACTCGACCGGGACAGGGTCCGGCTACACCTTC
D gene: TRBD1; clone size: -; J gene: TRBJ2-5; V gene: TRBV7-6; CDR3 protein: CASSLSRGGAQYF; CDR3 DNA: TGTGCCAGCAGCTTGTCCCGAGGGGGCGCCCAGTACTTC
D gene: -; clone size: few; J gene: TRBJ1-4; V gene: TRBV11-2; CDR3 protein: CASSLDRSATNEKLFF; CDR3 DNA: TGTGCCAGCAGCTTAGACCGGTCCGCAACTAATGAAAAACTGTTTTTT
D gene: TRBD2; clone size: few; J gene: TRBJ2-5; V gene: TRBV5-4; CDR3 protein: CASSPRTSGLKETQYF; CDR3 DNA: TGTGCCAGCAGCCCCCGGACTAGCGGATTGAAAGAGACCCAGTACTTC
D gene: -; clone size: -; J gene: TRBJ1-2; V gene: TRBV6-9; CDR3 protein: CASSEGGWLPMGAYTF; CDR3 DNA: TGTGCCAGCAGTGAAGGGGGTTGGCTGCCGATGGGGGCCTACACCTTC
D gene: -; clone size: -; J gene: TRBJ1-4; V gene: TRBV7-6; CDR3 protein: CASSQLQGGAGELFF; CDR3 DNA: TGTGCCAGCAGTCAACTGCAAGGCGGGGCCGGGGAACTGTTTTTT